This TCR beta chain emerged from a study of spatial heterogeneity in lung cancer. CDR1 is SGHNT and CDR2 is YYREEE in the germline V gene (reference sequence). The CDR3 runs to 13 residues. V dropped 1 base and J dropped 7 bases, with 8 bases sitting between them. This clonotype has a count of ten or more. TCRdb reanalysed the 5' RACE reads using MiXCR and keeps one entry per CDR3 protein. The sample lists some 120,000 distinct CDR3 sequences, 12% occurring once. Time point described: blood at routine non-recurrence follow-up after resection. Whole RNA from tumor, nontumor lung or frozen PBMC was sequenced unsorted.

The sample in question was PBMCs, obtained at follow-up. This clonotype was obtained from a male donor with early-stage non-small cell lung cancer. The chain links TRBV5-4 to TRBJ2-2; possible D gene TRBD2, 5 bases. This CDR3 reads CASSLLRGGELFF. The DNA of the CDR3 is TGTGCCAGCAGCTTGCTACGGGGCGGGGAGCTGTTTTTT. Full variable domain (outside the CDR3, taken from reference TRBV5-4 and TRBJ2-2): ETGVTQSPTHLIKTRGQQVTLRCSSQSGHNTVSWYQQALGQGPQFIFQYYREEENGRGNFPPRFSGLQFPNYSSELNVNALELDDSALYLCASSLLRGGELFFGEGSRLTVL.